This T cell receptor beta chain was recovered during a study of T cell repertoires in aging, cancer and after chemotherapy. Turning to the study itself: Around 8.8 million TCR reads were in the whole dataset. Study-wide results and caveats: In cancer patients, declining TCR diversity with age involved lost richness and lost evenness.

TCR beta rearrangements were amplified from peripheral blood genomic DNA. This CDR3 region has 13 residues. Germline values: CDR1 SGHDT, CDR2 YYEEEE. V was pared by 2 bases and J by 2 bases, with 2 bases between. The sample holds a few counts of this clonotype. What it recognizes is unknown. TRB rearrangements spanning V, D and J were amplified using mixed TRB-A/B primers. A single record per CDR3 protein comes from TCRdb applying MiXCR to the multiplex PCR reads. The profile covers about 11,000 distinct CDR3 sequences, with 35% to 50% appearing a single time and roughly 7.4% taken by the ten largest. The sequencing input was blood. The sequence came from a human donor in good health. The chain links TRBV5-6 to TRBJ1-6, with D hard to call. The CDR3 coding sequence is TGTGCCAGCAGCTTTACCTATAATTCACCCCTCCACTTT. This codes for CASSFTYNSPLHF.